The rows below give T cell receptor beta chains drawn from one sample of a study of CD8 T cells in Susac syndrome. TCRdb reprocessed the immunoSEQ multiplex PCR reads with MiXCR, giving one entry per CDR3 protein. Of 150,000 or so distinct CDR3 sequences in the sample, roughly 94% are singletons; the top ten hold roughly 0.15%. Sequencing used CD4+ T cells from PBMCs. The receptors originated from a human donor with Susac syndrome. The CDR3 runs from the conserved cysteine through the conserved F or W.

V	J	CDR3
TRBV29-1	TRBJ2-1	CSVEGLAGGEQFF
TRBV7-8	TRBJ1-3	CASSLTGNTIYF
TRBV20-1	TRBJ1-2	CSAREISEYDSHGYTF
TRBV20-1	TRBJ2-5	CSASGEETQYF
TRBV16	TRBJ2-1	CASSQGWAENEQFF
TRBV10-3	TRBJ1-1	CAISGRNTEAFF
TRBV6-1	TRBJ2-1	CASSEALGGEQFF
TRBV5-4	TRBJ2-5	CASSLVAEETQYF
TRBV7-2	TRBJ2-1	CASSPLAGAYNEQFF
TRBV2	TRBJ2-2	CARGIGRGRANTGELFF
TRBV9	TRBJ1-5	CASSPLGSGNQPQHF
TRBV6-6	TRBJ2-7	CASSLGLAGPYEQYF
TRBV9	TRBJ2-1	CASSVAPTSGGNEQFF
TRBV28	TRBJ2-5	CASSLPPKETQYF
TRBV6-6	TRBJ2-7	CASRGTVDSYEQYF
TRBV30	TRBJ1-5	CAWSSTTGVGQPQHF
TRBV5-4	TRBJ2-1	CASSVSTGTSGRLGEQFF
TRBV3-1	TRBJ1-1	CASSQAGTIGTEAFF
TRBV6-2/TRBV6-3	TRBJ1-2	CASSRLAYGYTF
TRBV3-1	TRBJ2-3	CASSQATVMSGSTDTQYF
TRBV7-3	TRBJ2-5	CASSLTGTRGETQYF
TRBV4-1	TRBJ1-2	CASSQEARLHGYTF
TRBV29-1	TRBJ1-2	CSVGERATGYTF